The entry below describes one TCR beta chain. These data come from a study of blood T cell repertoires in COVID-19. Across the whole study: Donors in the United States, Italy and Spain gave samples during acute or convalescent COVID-19.

This CDR3 has 14 residues. CDR1 and CDR2 from the germline V gene are MGHRA and YSYEKL. V lost 0 bases to trimming and J lost 0 bases, with 6 bases between them. Everyone who took part was 18 to 89 years old, and they came from 20 to 25 US areas. Categorization into cohorts depended on clinical history that participants reported. Original methodology: Cell counts per sample came from amplifying reference gene primers. Libraries were prepared by immunoSEQ multiplex PCR; TCRdb keeps only in-frame clonotypes and omits some of them. From that table come the V and J calls and clone size; the DNA was used to work out D and trimming. This table has more than 300,000 clones, roughly nine tenths appearing once.

The sample was PBMCs or T cells enriched from blood (not recorded which). This clonotype was sampled from a woman aged 25-40 years who had recovered from COVID-19. This chain joins TRBV4-1 and TRBJ2-7, with TRBD1 as a possible D gene (5 bases). The CDR3 coding sequence is TGCGCCAGCAGCCAAGAACAGGCCTCCTACGAGCAGTACTTC. Protein: CASSQEQASYEQYF.